These 19 T cell receptor beta chains came from one sample sequenced in a study of blood T cell repertoires in COVID-19. Repertoires were generated with immunoSEQ multiplex PCR, while TCRdb's copy carries only in-frame clones and drops some. The sample has approximately 530,000 clones; around nine tenths are singletons. Sample: peripheral blood. The receptors here all came from a woman aged 50 to 60 with COVID-19, enrolled during active disease.

The rearrangement uses TRBV9 and TRBJ2-1, with 16 bases fitting TRBD2. The germline CDR1 and CDR2 sequences are SGDLS and YYNGEE. There are 17 residues in the CDR3. The ends lost 2 bases at V and 7 bases at J; junction bases unmatched: 6. The CDR3 sequence: CASSVGTSGGALNEQFF. CDR3 DNA sequence: TGTGCCAGCAGCGTCGGGACTAGCGGGGGGGCCTTAAATGAGCAGTTCTTC.

The rearrangement joins TRBV30 to TRBJ2-3, with 9 positions matching TRBD2. Per germline, CDR1 GTSNPN and CDR2 SVGIG (reference sequence). Germline trimming cut 7 bases from V and 7 bases from J; bases unmatched to any gene: 12. The CDR3 contains 14 residues. In nucleotides, the CDR3 is TGTGCCTCTTCTGCCGGCGGGGGGGCTAATACGCAGTATTTT. This codes for CASSAGGGANTQYF.

V usage is TRBV9 and J usage is TRBJ1-3, with a weak D call TRBD1 (5 bases). V lost 4 bases to trimming and J lost 4 bases, with 15 bases between them. The CDR3 loop spans 15 amino acids. CDR1 is SGDLS and CDR2 is YYNGEE in the germline V gene. Here the CDR3 DNA reads TGTGCCAGCAGCCCGGGGGGGACGAGAGGAAACACCATATATTTT. Its translation is CASSPGGTRGNTIYF.

This chain links TRBV11-2 with TRBJ2-7, with no clear D. Trimming stripped 3 bases from V and 5 bases from J, with 2 bases between. CDR3 length: 10 amino acids. Germline V gene data show CDR1 as SGHAT and CDR2 as FQNNGV. CDR3 DNA: TGTGCCAGCAGCTTCGACGAGCAGTACTTC. Its translation: CASSFDEQYF.

V gene TRBV29-1 combines with J gene TRBJ2-7, with 8 bases fitting TRBD1. The CDR3 loop spans 16 amino acids. Germline V CDR1 and CDR2: SQVTM, ANQGSEA. V shed 2 bases and J 2 bases; nucleotides not matched to a gene: 11. The CDR3 DNA follows: TGCAGCGTTGAATCCACCACAGGGGGTGGGCCCTACGAGCAGTACTTC. It is translated as CSVESTTGGGPYEQYF.

The V call is TRBV27, the J call TRBJ1-2; TRBD1 matches at 7 bases. The CDR3 has 13 amino acids. CDR1 and CDR2 from the germline V gene are MNHEY and SMNVEV (reference sequence). V shed 5 bases and J 7 bases; nucleotides not matched to a gene: 7. CDR3 region: CASSQTGLLGYTF. The CDR3, as DNA: TGTGCCAGCAGTCAGACAGGGCTCCTTGGCTACACCTTC.

This clone was seen more than once but under ten times. This chain connects TRBV5-1 to TRBJ2-1; D uncertain. V lost 4 bases and J lost 10, with 9 bases in between. The V gene's germline CDR1 is SGHRS and CDR2 YFSETQ. The CDR3 is 11 residues long. CDR3 region: CASSDPGEQFF. The DNA of the CDR3 is TGCGCCAGCAGCGACCCCGGGGAGCAGTTCTTC.

V and J are TRBV4-1 and TRBJ1-1; D is possibly TRBD1 (6 bases). With 7 bases removed from V and 11 bases from J, the gap between germline ends came to 14 bases. The CDR3 has 11 residues. Germline loops: CDR1 MGHRA, CDR2 YSYEKL. The CDR3 coding sequence is TGCGCCAGCACTCGGGGGGGCGCCGCTTTCTTT. This sequence encodes CASTRGGAAFF.

This chain joins TRBV3-1 (or the pseudogene TRBV3-2) and TRBJ1-2; TRBD1 aligns across 9 bases. This CDR3 has 16 residues. In germline, CDR1 is LGHDT, CDR2 YNNKEL (reference sequence). V lost 1 base to trimming and J lost 7 bases; unmatched junction nucleotides: 10. The CDR3 nucleotides read TGTGCCAGCAGCCAAGTTGCGGCCGGGACAGGGATTGGCTACACCTTC. Protein sequence: CASSQVAAGTGIGYTF.

The chain recombines TRBV12-3 or TRBV12-4 with TRBJ1-1; a possible D gene is TRBD1 (6 bases). This CDR3 contains 13 residues. Trimming shortened V by 10 bases and J by 1 base, and 13 bases separated the two germline ends. In DNA form, the CDR3 reads TGTGCCACCCGGACAGCCCAGAACACTGAAGCTTTCTTT. This encodes CATRTAQNTEAFF.

The chain couples TRBV10-2 to TRBJ2-7; tentatively, D is TRBD2 (5 bases). Germline V gives CDR1 WSHSY, CDR2 SAAADI. The CDR3 consists of 13 residues. V lost 5 bases to trimming and J lost 2 bases, with 10 bases between them. As DNA, the CDR3 is TGCGCCAGCAGTTCTGACGGGACCTACGAGCAGTACTTC. This codes for CASSSDGTYEQYF.

The rearrangement links TRBV7-9 to TRBJ2-7; 9 positions match TRBD1. Losses at the gene ends were 1 base for V and 1 base for J; bases not matched to a gene: 5. Germline CDR1 reads SEHNR; CDR2 reads FQNEAQ (reference sequence). This CDR3 region has 16 residues. CDR3 DNA sequence: TGTGCCAGCAGCTTAGTTACCGGGACAGGGTCCTACGAGCAGTACTTC. It is translated as CASSLVTGTGSYEQYF.

This chain joins TRBV21-1 and TRBJ1-3. TRBV21-1 constitutes a pseudogene. The CDR3 contains 12 residues. CDR3 protein: CASTSRVNTIYF. The CDR3 DNA follows: TGTGCCAGCACCTCCCGGGTAAACACCATATATTTT.

This clone was detected only once. This sequence joins TRBV24-1 and TRBJ2-5; possibly TRBD1 for D (7 bases). The CDR3 is 20 amino acids. Germline V gene lookup returns CDR1 KGHDR and CDR2 SFDVKD. V lost 3 bases and J 2 bases, leaving 27 bases between the germline ends. The CDR3 nucleotides read TGTGCCACCAGTGATAGGACATACCAGGGGGGAAGTGGGATACAAGAGACCCAGTACTTC. Protein: CATSDRTYQGGSGIQETQYF.

A single count supports this clone. The rearrangement uses TRBV5-1 and TRBJ1-2, with no clear D. Germline lookup yields CDR1 SGHRS and CDR2 YFSETQ. The CDR3 contains 15 residues. Trimming took 1 base from V and 3 from J, leaving 13 bases between them. The CDR3 sequence: CASSLLPQSDYGYTF. In DNA, the CDR3 is TGCGCCAGCAGCTTGTTACCCCAAAGCGACTATGGCTACACCTTC. The full variable domain, its missing parts supplied by reference TRBV5-1 and TRBJ1-2, is KAGVTQTPRYLIKTRGQQVTLSCSPISGHRSVSWYQQTPGQGLQFLFEYFSETQRNKGNFPGRFSGRQFSNSRSEMNVSTLELGDSALYLCASSLLPQSDYGYTFGSGTRLTVV.

The chain is built from TRBV19 and TRBJ1-1, with D possibly matching TRBD1 (6 bases). This CDR3 spans 13 amino acids. Germline V gene lookup returns CDR1 LNHDA and CDR2 SQIVND (reference sequence). V was pared by 4 bases and J by 8 bases, with 14 bases between. The CDR3 is CASSTFQGTEAFF. The CDR3 DNA reads as TGTGCCAGTAGTACCTTTCAGGGGACCGAAGCTTTCTTT.

The gene calls are TRBV7-6 and TRBJ1-2; 9 nucleotides agree with TRBD1. CDR3 length: 13 residues. Trimming removed 3 bases from V and 9 bases from J; junction bases left unmatched: 5. Germline CDR1 is SGHVS and CDR2 is FNYEAQ. The CDR3 loop is CASSLLTGGRYTF. CDR3 in DNA: TGTGCCAGCAGCTTGTTGACAGGGGGTCGCTACACCTTC. Complete variable domain (other parts from reference TRBV7-6 and TRBJ1-2): GAGVSQSPRYKVTKRGQDVALRCDPISGHVSLYWYRQALGQGPEFLTYFNYEAQQDKSGLPNDRFSAERPEGSISTLTIQRTEQRDSAMYRCASSLLTGGRYTFGSGTRLTVV.

The J gene is TRBJ2-1, the V gene TRBV30, with 9 positions matching TRBD2. The CDR3 sequence is 14 residues long. CDR1 and CDR2 (germline): GTSNPN, SVGIG (reference sequence). Germline trimming cut 3 bases from V and 9 bases from J; bases unmatched to any gene: 9. Written as DNA, the CDR3 is TGTGCCTGGAGGAGGGGCGGGGGGGGCACTGAGCAGTTCTTC. Its protein is CAWRRGGGGTEQFF.

The chain is built from TRBV24-1 and TRBJ2-3; the match to TRBD2 covers 14 bases. This CDR3 contains 17 residues. J gave up 2 bases and V 4 bases, and 4 bases lay outside the gene matches. Germline V gives CDR1 KGHDR, CDR2 SFDVKD. The CDR3 region has the DNA TGTGCCACCAGTGACTCGGGACTAGCGGGGGTCACAGATACGCAGTATTTT. It encodes CATSDSGLAGVTDTQYF.